The present TCR beta chain was sequenced within a study of early T cells in non-severe SARS-CoV-2 infection. TCRdb redid the calling of the 5' RACE reads with MiXCR, one entry per CDR3 protein. The table shows tens of thousands of distinct CDR3 sequences, with around 12% occurring only once. This clonotype came up a few times. The target antigen is unknown. Germline CDR1 is SGHAT and CDR2 is FQNNGV. V lost 5 bases and J lost 1, with 15 bases in between. The CDR3 sequence is 15 residues long. Study observations and caveats: Anti-spike CD8 responses were favored by VDJdb matching, which missed private and CD4 specificities.

This clonotype was obtained from an adult who was a healthcare worker with PCR-confirmed SARS-CoV-2 infection or an uninfected control (not recorded which). This chain uses TRBV11-2 with TRBJ2-7, with D uncertain. The sequenced sample consisted of whole blood. CDR3 coding DNA: TGTGCCAGCAGCCGCGCCCGAGGATTTTCCTACGAGCAGTACTTC. Amino acids: CASSRARGFSYEQYF.